This TCR beta chain was recorded in a study of cytomegalovirus exposure and HLA in healthy donors. The PCR ran on 60 Vbeta and 13 Jbeta primers. Assay: immunoSEQ multiplex PCR; the TCRdb copy retains only in-frame clones and omits some. The table records 150,000 to 200,000 clones, 70% to 80% of them present only once. The sequencing sample was made of PBMCs. The clonotype was recovered from a woman aged 50 to 60 in good health and CMV-seronegative.

Here the CDR3 DNA reads TGTGCCAGCAGCTTGGTTCACAGGGTCTCCTATGGCTACACCTTC. It specifies CASSLVHRVSYGYTF. The chain carries TRBV5-6 and TRBJ1-2; the D gene is possibly TRBD1 (6 bases). V was trimmed by 0 bases and J by 4 bases, leaving 13 bases between them. The CDR3 extends over 15 amino acids. The germline V gene encodes CDR1 SGHDT and CDR2 YYEEEE.